This TCR beta chain derives from a study of neurological immune-mediated disorders. The authors made cDNA by 5'RACE with 10-nucleotide random UMIs. TCRdb re-analysed the 5' RACE reads in MiXCR, keeping a single row per CDR3 protein. In the table there are 55,000 to 75,000 distinct CDR3 sequences, 2% to 2.5% of which are singletons. This clonotype was seen ten or more times. Its specificity is unknown. Trimming removed 4 bases from V and 5 bases from J, with 12 bases in between. CDR3 length equals 13 residues. Germline V lookup: CDR1 SGHRS, CDR2 YFSETQ. Broader study findings: No sharing of CDR3 amino acid sequences was observed among expanded clones across subjects, suggesting private repertoires in all groups.

The chain couples TRBV5-1 to TRBJ2-5; D might be TRBD2 (5 bases). The TCR comes from a man aged 50-59 years with multiple sclerosis. The sample was PBMCs. Here the CDR3 reads CASSTSITETQYF. The DNA for the CDR3 is TGCGCCAGCAGCACTAGTATCACGGAGACCCAGTACTTC.